The 31 T cell receptor beta chains presented below share a single source sample, sequenced in a study of blood T cell repertoires in COVID-19. Clones were read by immunoSEQ multiplex PCR, and TCRdb kept only the in-frame ones, dropping some. The sample has about 160,000 clones, around 86% seen once. What was sequenced was peripheral blood. These receptors originate from a man between 65 and 79 years old who had recovered from COVID-19.

This clone was seen once. Other DNA sequences from this sample encode an identical CDR3 as well. The chain employs TRBV18 and TRBJ1-5, with D perhaps TRBD1 (5 bases). The germline gives CDR1 KGHSH, CDR2 LQKENI. CDR3 length: 13 amino acids. The V end lost 2 bases, the J end lost 5 bases, and 7 bases lay between the germline ends. The CDR3 coding sequence is TGTGCCAGCTCACCAGGCAGGGATCAGCCCCAGCATTTT. It translates to CASSPGRDQPQHF.

The chain is built from TRBV27 and TRBJ2-7; 7 positions agree with TRBD1. The germline V gene has CDR1 MNHEY and CDR2 SMNVEV (reference sequence). Germline trimming cut 8 bases from V and 0 bases from J; bases unmatched to any gene: 7. The CDR3 spans 14 residues. Here the CDR3 reads CASGPWDSSYEQYF. In DNA, the CDR3 is TGTGCCAGCGGGCCCTGGGACAGCTCCTACGAGCAGTACTTC.

This clone was observed once. The chain couples TRBV2 to TRBJ2-7; no definite D call. The germline gives CDR1 SNHLY, CDR2 FYNNEI. Trimming took 10 bases from V and 6 from J, leaving 13 bases between them. The CDR3 extends over 11 amino acids. The CDR3 protein is CATSYAGEQYF. Here the CDR3 DNA reads TGTGCCACCTCCTACGCAGGCGAGCAGTACTTC. The entire variable domain, with the rest obtained from reference TRBV2 and TRBJ2-7, is as follows: EPEVTQTPSHQVTQMGQEVILRCVPISNHLYFYWYRQILGQKVEFLVSFYNNEISEKSEIFDDQFSVERPDGSNFTLKIRSTKLEDSAMYFCATSYAGEQYFGPGTRLTVT.

Only one count was recorded for this clone. V and J are TRBV19 and TRBJ1-2; 8 nucleotides align to TRBD1. Trimming at V came to 8 bases and at J to 2 bases, leaving 7 bases not matched to a gene. Germline V gene lookup returns CDR1 LNHDA and CDR2 SQIVND (reference sequence). This CDR3 is built from 14 residues. This CDR3 reads CASRVTGGNYGYTF. The CDR3 DNA is TGTGCCAGTCGTGTAACAGGGGGGAACTATGGCTACACCTTC.

This rearrangement joins TRBV6-2 or TRBV6-3 to TRBJ2-3; 7 bases line up with TRBD2. The V gene end was trimmed by 2 bases and the J gene end by 5 bases; junction bases not matched to a gene: 4. Germline V CDR1 and CDR2: MNHEY, SVGEGT. CDR3 size: 14 residues. The CDR3 protein is CASSYPPGGDTQYF. CDR3 nucleotide sequence: TGTGCCAGCAGTTACCCCCCGGGGGGAGATACGCAGTATTTT.

The chain couples TRBV4-1 to TRBJ2-1; possibly TRBD2 for D (6 bases). Germline V gene sequence: CDR1 MGHRA, CDR2 YSYEKL. V gave up 4 bases and J gave up 0 bases, with 19 bases separating them. The CDR3 has 18 residues. CDR3 DNA: TGCGCCAGCAGCCTTTACCACCGGAAAGCGGGCTCCTACAATGAGCAGTTCTTC. Amino acid sequence: CASSLYHRKAGSYNEQFF.

This clone was seen once. The chain employs TRBV18 and TRBJ1-2; TRBD1 matches 11 bases. V shed 2 bases, J shed 0 bases, and the junction held 2 bases outside the gene matches. There are 16 residues in the CDR3. The germline CDR1 and CDR2 sequences are KGHSH and LQKENI. The CDR3 here is CASSPGTGGANYGYTF. The CDR3 coding sequence is TGTGCCAGCTCACCAGGGACAGGGGGAGCTAACTATGGCTACACCTTC.

J is TRBJ2-2 and V is TRBV4-3; possible D gene TRBD1, 7 bases. The germline V and J ends were trimmed by 0 bases and 9 bases, with 23 bases remaining between them. Germline CDR1 LGHNA, CDR2 YSLEER. This CDR3 is built from 18 residues. CDR3 sequence reads: CASSQDQSTGRRSRELFF. Here the CDR3 DNA reads TGCGCCAGCAGCCAAGATCAGTCGACAGGGAGGCGAAGTCGGGAGCTGTTTTTT.

V usage is TRBV18 and J usage is TRBJ2-3; tentative D call: TRBD1 (5 bases). From germline, CDR1 is KGHSH and CDR2 LQKENI. The ends were cut back, 5 bases at V and 4 bases at J, with 13 bases in the middle. The CDR3 is 14 residues long. DNA of the CDR3: TGTGCCAGCTCATCGGACATAGGCGCAGATACGCAGTATTTT. This translates into CASSSDIGADTQYF.

V gene TRBV28 combines with J gene TRBJ1-5, with D perhaps TRBD1 (6 bases). The germline gives CDR1 MDHEN, CDR2 SYDVKM. V lost 5 bases and J lost 2, with 16 bases in between. The length of the CDR3 is 16 residues. This CDR3 reads CASSPLYREGNQPQHF. The CDR3, as DNA: TGTGCCAGCAGTCCCTTATACAGGGAAGGCAATCAGCCCCAGCATTTT.

The J gene is TRBJ1-2, the V gene TRBV10-3; 10 nucleotides line up with TRBD1. V trimming: 2 bases; J trimming: 8 bases; junction bases outside the gene matches: 2. The germline V gene encodes CDR1 ENHRY and CDR2 SYGVKD. The CDR3 loop spans 13 amino acids. CDR3 region: CAISEDRGQGYTF. The CDR3 coding sequence is TGTGCCATCAGTGAGGACAGGGGGCAGGGCTACACCTTC.

The chain has TRBV5-1 and TRBJ1-4; 10 bases agree with TRBD1. The V gene's germline CDR1 is SGHRS and CDR2 YFSETQ. V was pared by 4 bases and J by 8 bases, with 8 bases of the junction left unmatched. CDR3 length equals 15 residues. The CDR3 DNA reads TGCGCCAGCAGCCTACTGACAGGGGGCGGCGAAAAACTGTTTTTT. Its translation: CASSLLTGGGEKLFF. Looking up the rest from reference TRBV5-1 and TRBJ1-4 gives the full variable domain: KAGVTQTPRYLIKTRGQQVTLSCSPISGHRSVSWYQQTPGQGLQFLFEYFSETQRNKGNFPGRFSGRQFSNSRSEMNVSTLELGDSALYLCASSLLTGGGEKLFFGSGTQLSVL.

This clone has more than one count but fewer than ten. The CDR3 region has the DNA TGTGCCAGCAGCTGGGGGCCGAACACCGGGGAGCTGTTTTTT. It yields the protein CASSWGPNTGELFF. The chain combines TRBV7-3 with TRBJ2-2; D is possibly TRBD1 (6 bases). This CDR3 is 14 amino acids long. Trimming removed 4 bases from V and 0 bases from J, with 6 bases in between. The germline CDR1 and CDR2 sequences are SGHTA and FQGTGA.

The genes are TRBV19 and TRBJ2-6; no firm D call. The V end lost 1 base, the J end lost 0 bases, and 7 bases lay between the germline ends. Germline V gene lookup returns CDR1 LNHDA and CDR2 SQIVND (reference sequence). The CDR3 runs 16 residues. In nucleotides, the CDR3 is TGTGCCAGTAGTATAGTTGGGCCCTCTGGGGCCAACGTCCTGACTTTC. Its translation is CASSIVGPSGANVLTF. Based on the CDR3 plus reference TRBV19 and TRBJ2-6, the full variable domain is DGGITQSPKYLFRKEGQNVTLSCEQNLNHDAMYWYRQDPGQGLRLIYYSQIVNDFQKGDIAEGYSVSREKKESFPLTVTSAQKNPTAFYLCASSIVGPSGANVLTFGAGSRLTVL.

V usage is TRBV19 and J usage is TRBJ1-6; maybe TRBD1 (5 bases). Germline V gene lookup returns CDR1 LNHDA and CDR2 SQIVND (reference sequence). Deletions cut 6 bases from V and 8 bases from J, with 14 bases between. The CDR3 consists of 14 residues. CDR3 sequence: CASRWGLADSPLHF. The CDR3 DNA sequence: TGTGCCAGTAGGTGGGGCCTAGCGGATTCACCCCTCCACTTT. The variable domain in full, completed from reference TRBV19 and TRBJ1-6, reads DGGITQSPKYLFRKEGQNVTLSCEQNLNHDAMYWYRQDPGQGLRLIYYSQIVNDFQKGDIAEGYSVSREKKESFPLTVTSAQKNPTAFYLCASRWGLADSPLHFGNGTRLTVT.

This chain joins TRBV29-1 and TRBJ1-1, with D possibly matching TRBD1 (5 bases). The V gene's germline CDR1 is SQVTM and CDR2 ANQGSEA. Trimming took 3 bases from V and 1 from J, leaving 15 bases between them. The CDR3 runs to 15 residues. As DNA, the CDR3 is TGCAGCGTTGACCGGGGGAAGGGGTCGAACACTGAAGCTTTCTTT. This gives the protein CSVDRGKGSNTEAFF.

This clone occurred once. The genes are TRBV21-1 and TRBJ1-6; the listed D gene, TRBD1, was not tested against the DNA. TRBV21-1 is tagged as a pseudogene. The CDR3 spans 17 residues. The CDR3 DNA reads as TGTGCCAGCAGCAAAAAGCACAGGGAAAGTTTTAATTCACCCCTCCACTTT. As protein: CASSKKHRESFNSPLHF.

The chain recombines TRBV6-2 or TRBV6-3 with TRBJ2-7; no firm D call. This CDR3 spans 11 amino acids. Trimming shortened V by 1 base and J by 6 bases, and 4 bases separated the two germline ends. Germline CDR1 is MNHEY and CDR2 is SVGEGT. The CDR3 DNA is TGTGCCAGCAGTTACTTGCGCGAGCAGTACTTC. This codes for CASSYLREQYF.

The chain links TRBV2 to TRBJ2-2; tentatively, D is TRBD2 (5 bases). This CDR3 spans 15 amino acids. Germline-derived CDR1 and CDR2 are SNHLY and FYNNEI. V was cut by 2 bases and J by 0 bases, with 7 bases left in between. The chain's CDR3 is CASSELASNTGELFF. As DNA, the CDR3 is TGTGCCAGCAGTGAACTAGCCTCGAACACCGGGGAGCTGTTTTTT.

The chain combines TRBV6-5 with TRBJ2-2, with 8 bases that match TRBD1. Unmatched junction bases numbered 6, after V lost 8 bases and J lost 4 bases. The length of the CDR3 is 14 residues. CDR1 and CDR2 from the germline V gene are MNHEY and SVGAGI. CDR3 bases: TGTGCCAGCTCTAAAACAGGGGGCACCGGGGAGCTGTTTTTT. Its protein is CASSKTGGTGELFF.

J is TRBJ1-5 and V is TRBV7-9; D possibly corresponds to TRBD1 (6 bases). The V gene lost 1 base and the J gene lost 7 bases, with 20 bases spanning the gap. Germline V gene lookup returns CDR1 SEHNR and CDR2 FQNEAQ (reference sequence). The CDR3 has 17 amino acids. This CDR3 is CASSLGQVPRGRQPQHF. The DNA for the CDR3 is TGTGCCAGCAGCTTAGGCCAGGTGCCCAGGGGTCGGCAGCCCCAGCATTTT.

V gene TRBV28 combines with J gene TRBJ1-2; 7 bases line up with TRBD1. V was clipped by 5 bases and J by 2 bases; unmatched bases: 2. The CDR3 runs 13 residues. Germline lookup yields CDR1 MDHEN and CDR2 SYDVKM. The CDR3 DNA is TGTGCCAGCAGTGTGGGACAGAACTATGGCTACACCTTC. It translates to CASSVGQNYGYTF.

The V call is TRBV19, the J call TRBJ1-6, with D unresolved. The germline V and J ends were trimmed by 3 bases and 5 bases, with 8 bases remaining between them. The CDR3 contains 14 residues. Germline V gene lookup returns CDR1 LNHDA and CDR2 SQIVND (reference sequence). In nucleotides, the CDR3 is TGTGCCAGTAGTATTCAGGTAGATAATTCACCCCTCCACTTT. As protein: CASSIQVDNSPLHF.

The genes are TRBV7-2 and TRBJ1-1; TRBD1 might be the D (6 bases). CDR3 size: 15 residues. With 1 base removed from V and 4 bases from J, the gap between germline ends came to 13 bases. Germline V gene data show CDR1 as SGHTA and CDR2 as FQGNSA. CDR3 loop: CASSLGAAGATEAFF. CDR3 in DNA: TGTGCCAGCAGCTTAGGGGCGGCAGGGGCCACTGAAGCTTTCTTT.

A remark on this clone: One end of the junction fails to match germline, which may point to a read error. This chain connects TRBV7-7 to TRBJ2-1, with D possibly being TRBD1 (6 bases). CDR3 length: 15 amino acids. In germline, CDR1 is SSHAT, CDR2 FNYEAQ (reference sequence). CDR3 coding DNA: TGTGCTAGCAGCCTCGGGGCAGGGGACAACAATGAGCAGTTCTTC. This codes for CASSLGAGDNNEQFF.

The chain couples TRBV5-6 to TRBJ2-7; 11 bases align to TRBD2. Unmatched junction bases numbered 4, after V lost 4 bases and J lost 7 bases. The germline V gene has CDR1 SGHDT and CDR2 YYEEEE. The CDR3 sequence is 13 residues long. CDR3 sequence reads: CASSPRLAGEQYF. The DNA for the CDR3 is TGTGCCAGCAGCCCGAGACTAGCGGGGGAGCAGTACTTC.

The V call is TRBV6-5, the J call TRBJ2-1, with D perhaps TRBD2 (5 bases). The germline V and J ends were trimmed by 0 bases and 1 base, with 10 bases remaining between them. This CDR3 spans 16 amino acids. CDR1 and CDR2 (germline): MNHEY, SVGAGI. The CDR3 spells CASSYSRVGSYNEQFF. The CDR3, as DNA: TGTGCCAGCAGTTACTCGAGGGTCGGGTCCTACAATGAGCAGTTCTTC.

J is TRBJ2-3 and V is TRBV10-3, with a weak D call TRBD2 (6 bases). The germline gives CDR1 ENHRY, CDR2 SYGVKD. The CDR3 has 15 amino acids. V was trimmed by 2 bases and J by 0 bases, leaving 9 bases between them. CDR3 protein: CAISEISGSTDTQYF. The CDR3 bases are TGTGCCATCAGTGAGATTAGCGGAAGCACAGATACGCAGTATTTT.

The count of this clone is one. The chain joins TRBV5-6 to TRBJ2-2; TRBD2 matches at 9 bases. Germline CDR1 reads SGHDT; CDR2 reads YYEEEE. V was pared by 0 bases and J by 4 bases, with 4 bases of the junction left unmatched. The CDR3 extends over 16 amino acids. CDR3 nucleotides: TGTGCCAGCAGCTTGGGTGCGGGAGGGAGCACCGGGGAGCTGTTTTTT. This translates into CASSLGAGGSTGELFF.

The chain links TRBV18 to TRBJ2-7, with D perhaps TRBD2 (5 bases). The length of the CDR3 is 15 residues. Germline assignment: CDR1 KGHSH and CDR2 LQKENI. Trimming took off 3 bases at V and 1 base at J, with 13 bases between the two ends. The DNA for the CDR3 is TGTGCCAGCTCACCGAGCGGAGAGATATCCTACGAGCAGTACTTC. It yields the protein CASSPSGEISYEQYF.

This clone was detected a few times. The chain employs TRBV5-1 and TRBJ1-6; tentative D call: TRBD1 (6 bases). The CDR3 sequence is 14 residues long. V lost 1 base and J lost 6, with 8 bases in between. Germline V CDR1 and CDR2: SGHRS, YFSETQ. The CDR3: CASSLQGSNSPLHF. The DNA for the CDR3 is TGCGCCAGCAGCTTGCAGGGGAGTAATTCACCCCTCCACTTT.